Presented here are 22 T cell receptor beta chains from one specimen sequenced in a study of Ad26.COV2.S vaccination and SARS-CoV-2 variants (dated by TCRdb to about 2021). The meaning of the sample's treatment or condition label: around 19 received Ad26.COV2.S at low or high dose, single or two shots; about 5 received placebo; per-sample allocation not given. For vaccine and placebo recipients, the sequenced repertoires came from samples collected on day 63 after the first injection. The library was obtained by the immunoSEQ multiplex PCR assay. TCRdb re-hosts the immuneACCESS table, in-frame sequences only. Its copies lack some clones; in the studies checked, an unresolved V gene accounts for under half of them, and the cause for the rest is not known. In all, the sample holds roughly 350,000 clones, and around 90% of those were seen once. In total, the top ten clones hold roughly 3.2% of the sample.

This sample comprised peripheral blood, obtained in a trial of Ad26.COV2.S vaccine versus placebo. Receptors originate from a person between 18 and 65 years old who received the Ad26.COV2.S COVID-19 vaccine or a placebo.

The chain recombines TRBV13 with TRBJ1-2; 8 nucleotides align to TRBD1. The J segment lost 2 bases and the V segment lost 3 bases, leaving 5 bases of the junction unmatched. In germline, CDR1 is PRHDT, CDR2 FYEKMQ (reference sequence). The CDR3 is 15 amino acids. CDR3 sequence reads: CASSFAGGVNYGYTF. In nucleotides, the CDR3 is TGTGCCAGCAGCTTTGCAGGGGGCGTAAACTATGGCTACACCTTC.

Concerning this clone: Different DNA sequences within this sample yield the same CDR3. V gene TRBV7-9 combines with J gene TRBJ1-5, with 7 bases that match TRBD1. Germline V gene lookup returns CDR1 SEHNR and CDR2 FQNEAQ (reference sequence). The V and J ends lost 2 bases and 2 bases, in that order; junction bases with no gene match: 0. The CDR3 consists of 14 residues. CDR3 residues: CASSLTGGNQPQHF. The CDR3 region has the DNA TGTGCCAGCAGCTTAACAGGGGGCAATCAGCCCCAGCATTTT.

CDR3 sequence reads: CASSQPGQGTAEAFF. The CDR3 DNA reads TGTGCCAGCAGCCAACCGGGACAGGGGACCGCTGAAGCTTTCTTT. The J gene is TRBJ1-1, the V gene TRBV3-1 (or the pseudogene TRBV3-2); 10 bases line up with TRBD1. Germline loops: CDR1 LGHDT, CDR2 YNNKEL (reference sequence). The CDR3 has 15 residues. V shed 2 bases, J shed 6 bases, and the junction held 6 bases outside the gene matches.

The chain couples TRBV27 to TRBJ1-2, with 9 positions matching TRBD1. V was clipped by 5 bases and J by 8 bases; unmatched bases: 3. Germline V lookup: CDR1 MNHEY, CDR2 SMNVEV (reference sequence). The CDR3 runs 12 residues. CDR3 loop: CASSTTGGGYTF. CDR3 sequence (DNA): TGTGCCAGCAGTACGACAGGGGGAGGCTACACCTTC.

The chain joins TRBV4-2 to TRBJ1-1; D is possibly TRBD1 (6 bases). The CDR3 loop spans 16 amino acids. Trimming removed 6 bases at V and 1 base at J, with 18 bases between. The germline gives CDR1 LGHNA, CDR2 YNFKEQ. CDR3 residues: CASSLPGGQGNTEAFF. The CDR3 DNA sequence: TGTGCCAGCAGTCTACCCGGGGGGCAGGGGAACACTGAAGCTTTCTTT.

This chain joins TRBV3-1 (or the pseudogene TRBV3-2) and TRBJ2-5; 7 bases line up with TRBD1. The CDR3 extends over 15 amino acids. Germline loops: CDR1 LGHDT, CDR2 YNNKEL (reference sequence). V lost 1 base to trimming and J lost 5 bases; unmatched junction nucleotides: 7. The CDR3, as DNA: TGTGCCAGCAGCCAAGGACAGGGTTTTTGGGAGACCCAGTACTTC. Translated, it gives CASSQGQGFWETQYF.

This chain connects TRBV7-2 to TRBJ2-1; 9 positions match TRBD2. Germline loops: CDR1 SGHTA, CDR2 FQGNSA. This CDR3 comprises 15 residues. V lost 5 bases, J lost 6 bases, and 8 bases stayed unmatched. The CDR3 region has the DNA TGTGCCAGCAGCGGGGGACTAGCCGAAACCAATGAGCAGTTCTTC. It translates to CASSGGLAETNEQFF.

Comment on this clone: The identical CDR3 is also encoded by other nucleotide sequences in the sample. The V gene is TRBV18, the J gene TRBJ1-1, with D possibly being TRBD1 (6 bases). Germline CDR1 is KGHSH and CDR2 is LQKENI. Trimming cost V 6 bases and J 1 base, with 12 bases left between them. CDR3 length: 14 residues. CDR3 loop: CASSPQGTNTEAFF. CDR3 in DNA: TGTGCCAGCTCGCCGCAGGGGACGAACACTGAAGCTTTCTTT.

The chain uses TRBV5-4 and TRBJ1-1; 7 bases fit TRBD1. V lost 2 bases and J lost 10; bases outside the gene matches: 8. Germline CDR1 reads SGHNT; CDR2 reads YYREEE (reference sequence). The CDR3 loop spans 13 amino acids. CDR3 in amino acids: CASSFGGGRGAFF. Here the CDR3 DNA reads TGTGCCAGCAGCTTCGGAGGGGGCAGAGGAGCTTTCTTT. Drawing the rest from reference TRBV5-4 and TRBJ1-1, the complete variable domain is ETGVTQSPTHLIKTRGQQVTLRCSSQSGHNTVSWYQQALGQGPQFIFQYYREEENGRGNFPPRFSGLQFPNYSSELNVNALELDDSALYLCASSFGGGRGAFFGQGTRLTVV.

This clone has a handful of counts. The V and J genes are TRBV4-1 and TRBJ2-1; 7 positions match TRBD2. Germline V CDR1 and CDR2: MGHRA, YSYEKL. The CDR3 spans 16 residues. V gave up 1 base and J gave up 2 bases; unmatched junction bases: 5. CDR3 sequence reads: CASSQVGRGAYNEQFF. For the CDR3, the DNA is TGCGCCAGCAGCCAAGTTGGTCGGGGGGCCTACAATGAGCAGTTCTTC.

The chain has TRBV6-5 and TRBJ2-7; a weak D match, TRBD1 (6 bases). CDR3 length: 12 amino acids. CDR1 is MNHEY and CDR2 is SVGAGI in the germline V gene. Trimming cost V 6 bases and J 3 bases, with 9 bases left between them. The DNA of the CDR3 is TGTGCCAGCAGCCCAGGGGTCTACGAGCAGTACTTC. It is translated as CASSPGVYEQYF.

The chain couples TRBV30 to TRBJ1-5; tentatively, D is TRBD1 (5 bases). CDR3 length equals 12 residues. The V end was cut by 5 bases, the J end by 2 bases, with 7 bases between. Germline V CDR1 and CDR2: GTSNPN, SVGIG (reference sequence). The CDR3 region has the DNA TGTGCCTGGGGAGGGGGCAATCAGCCCCAGCATTTT. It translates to CAWGGGNQPQHF. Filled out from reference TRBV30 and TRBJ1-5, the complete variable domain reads SQTIHQWPATLVQPVGSPLSLECTVEGTSNPNLYWYRQAAGRGLQLLFYSVGIGQISSEVPQNLSASRPQDRQFILSSKKLLLSDSGFYLCAWGGGNQPQHFGDGTRLSIL.

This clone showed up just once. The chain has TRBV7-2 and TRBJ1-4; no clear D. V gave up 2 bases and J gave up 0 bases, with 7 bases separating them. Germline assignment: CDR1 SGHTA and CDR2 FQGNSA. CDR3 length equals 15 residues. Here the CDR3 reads CASSLTQATNEKLFF. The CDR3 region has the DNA TGTGCCAGCAGCTTAACTCAGGCAACTAATGAAAAACTGTTTTTT.

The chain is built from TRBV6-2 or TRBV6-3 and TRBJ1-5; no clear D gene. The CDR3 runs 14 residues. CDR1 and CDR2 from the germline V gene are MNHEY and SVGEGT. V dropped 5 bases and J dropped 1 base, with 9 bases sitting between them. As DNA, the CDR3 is TGTGCCAGCAGTCCATGGTTAAGCAATCAGCCCCAGCATTTT. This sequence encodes CASSPWLSNQPQHF.

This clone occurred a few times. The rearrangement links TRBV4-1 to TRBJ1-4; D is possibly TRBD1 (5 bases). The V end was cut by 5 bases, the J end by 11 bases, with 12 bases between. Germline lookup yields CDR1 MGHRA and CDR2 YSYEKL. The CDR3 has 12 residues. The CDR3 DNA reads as TGCGCCAGCAGCTCGACAGATTTGAAACTGTTTTTT. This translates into CASSSTDLKLFF.

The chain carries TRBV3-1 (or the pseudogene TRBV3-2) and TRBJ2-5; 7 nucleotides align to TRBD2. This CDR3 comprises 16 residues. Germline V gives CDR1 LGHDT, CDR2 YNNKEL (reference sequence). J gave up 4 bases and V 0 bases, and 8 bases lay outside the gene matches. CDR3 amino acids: CASSQEVGGGGETQYF. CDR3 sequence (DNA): TGTGCCAGCAGCCAAGAAGTGGGCGGGGGAGGAGAGACCCAGTACTTC.

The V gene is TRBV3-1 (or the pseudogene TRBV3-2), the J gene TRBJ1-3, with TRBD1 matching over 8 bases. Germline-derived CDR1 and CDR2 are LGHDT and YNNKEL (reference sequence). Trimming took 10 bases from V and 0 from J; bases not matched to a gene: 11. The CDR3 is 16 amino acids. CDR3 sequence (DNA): TGTGCCACCACCCGGGACAGGAGCCTCTCTGGAAACACCATATATTTT. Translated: CATTRDRSLSGNTIYF.

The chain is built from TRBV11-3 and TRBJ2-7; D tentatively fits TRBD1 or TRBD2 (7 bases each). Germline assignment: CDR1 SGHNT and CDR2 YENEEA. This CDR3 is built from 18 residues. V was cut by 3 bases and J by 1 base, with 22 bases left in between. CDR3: CASSFYPGEGARSYEQYF. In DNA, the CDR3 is TGTGCCAGCAGCTTTTACCCGGGGGAGGGGGCAAGGTCCTACGAGCAGTACTTC.

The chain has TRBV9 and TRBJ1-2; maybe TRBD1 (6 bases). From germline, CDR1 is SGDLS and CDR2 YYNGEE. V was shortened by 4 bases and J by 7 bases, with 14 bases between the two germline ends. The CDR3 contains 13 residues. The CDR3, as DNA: TGTGCCAGCAGCCCACGGACAGTCGGTGGCTACACCTTC. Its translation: CASSPRTVGGYTF.

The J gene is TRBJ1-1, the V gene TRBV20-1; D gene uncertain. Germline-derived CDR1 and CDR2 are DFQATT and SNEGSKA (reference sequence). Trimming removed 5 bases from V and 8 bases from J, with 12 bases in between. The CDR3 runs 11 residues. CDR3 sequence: CSAHHTDEAFF. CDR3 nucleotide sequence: TGCAGTGCTCATCATACGGACGAAGCTTTCTTT.

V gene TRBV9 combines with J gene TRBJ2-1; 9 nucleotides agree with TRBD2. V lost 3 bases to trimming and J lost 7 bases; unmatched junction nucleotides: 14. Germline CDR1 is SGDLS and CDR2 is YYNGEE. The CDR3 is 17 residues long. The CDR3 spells CASSAPASGGTKNEQFF. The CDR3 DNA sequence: TGTGCCAGCAGCGCCCCCGCAAGCGGGGGGACAAAAAATGAGCAGTTCTTC. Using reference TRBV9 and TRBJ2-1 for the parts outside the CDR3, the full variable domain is DSGVTQTPKHLITATGQRVTLRCSPRSGDLSVYWYQQSLDQGLQFLIQYYNGEERAKGNILERFSAQQFPDLHSELNLSSLELGDSALYFCASSAPASGGTKNEQFFGPGTRLTVL.

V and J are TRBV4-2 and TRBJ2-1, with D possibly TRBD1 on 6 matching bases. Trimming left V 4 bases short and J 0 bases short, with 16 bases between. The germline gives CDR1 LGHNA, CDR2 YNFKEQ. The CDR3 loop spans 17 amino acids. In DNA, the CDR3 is TGTGCCAGCAGCCCCTGGGGGCAGGGAAGCTCCTACAATGAGCAGTTCTTC. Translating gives CASSPWGQGSSYNEQFF.